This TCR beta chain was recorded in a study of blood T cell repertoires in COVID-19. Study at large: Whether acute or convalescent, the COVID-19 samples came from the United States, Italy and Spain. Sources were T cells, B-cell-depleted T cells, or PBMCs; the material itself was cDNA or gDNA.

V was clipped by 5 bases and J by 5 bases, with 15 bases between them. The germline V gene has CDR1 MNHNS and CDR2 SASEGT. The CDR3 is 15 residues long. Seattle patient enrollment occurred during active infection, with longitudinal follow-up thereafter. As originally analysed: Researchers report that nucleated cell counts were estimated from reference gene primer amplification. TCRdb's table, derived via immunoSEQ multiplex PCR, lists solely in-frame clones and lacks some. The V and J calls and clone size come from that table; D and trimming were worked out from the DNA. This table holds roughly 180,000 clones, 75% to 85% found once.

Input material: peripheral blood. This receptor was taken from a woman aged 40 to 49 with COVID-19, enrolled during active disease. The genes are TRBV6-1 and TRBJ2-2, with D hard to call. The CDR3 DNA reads TGTGCCAGCAGTTCAGATCCAAGAGCGACCGGGGAGCTGTTTTTT. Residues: CASSSDPRATGELFF.